The clone carrying this T cell receptor beta chain was counted a few times. Its antigen is not known. Method: immunoSEQ multiplex PCR; TCRdb's copy keeps in-frame clones and lacks some. The table has roughly 200,000 clones, approximately 91% seen once. This CDR3 is built from 15 residues. Germline lookup yields CDR1 SGHTA and CDR2 FQGNSA. V lost 2 bases and J lost 7, with 14 bases in between. These data originate in a study of T cell responses to AZD1222 COVID-19 vaccine. Overall study results and limits: Females outnumbered males among donors, who were mostly white British; clonal diversity was possibly underestimated.

Material: peripheral blood, obtained 28 days after the second AZD1222 dose. This sequence was found in an adult who received the AZD1222 COVID-19 vaccine. The V and J genes are TRBV7-2 and TRBJ2-2; D unclear. DNA for the CDR3: TGTGCCAGCAGCTTAAACAACTGGGTGGACGGGGAGCTGTTTTTT. Translation: CASSLNNWVDGELFF.